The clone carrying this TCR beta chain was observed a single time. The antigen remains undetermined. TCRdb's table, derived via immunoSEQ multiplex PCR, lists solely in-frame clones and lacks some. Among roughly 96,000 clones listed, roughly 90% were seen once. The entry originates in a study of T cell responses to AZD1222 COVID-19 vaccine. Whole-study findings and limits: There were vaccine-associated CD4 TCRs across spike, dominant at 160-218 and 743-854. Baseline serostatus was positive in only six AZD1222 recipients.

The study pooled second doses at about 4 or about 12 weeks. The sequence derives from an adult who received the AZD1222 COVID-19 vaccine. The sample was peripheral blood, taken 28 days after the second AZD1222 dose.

The chain's CDR3 is CASSQVSREGQYF. DNA of the CDR3: TGTGCCAGCAGCCAAGTCTCAAGGGAGGGGCAGTACTTC. The chain employs TRBV3-1 (or the pseudogene TRBV3-2) and TRBJ2-7, with 7 nucleotides matching TRBD2. Germline V gene lookup returns CDR1 LGHDT and CDR2 YNNKEL (reference sequence). V shed 1 base and J 9 bases; nucleotides not matched to a gene: 6. This CDR3 has 13 residues.